The clone carrying this T cell receptor beta chain was counted only a few times. Antigen unknown. One entry per CDR3 protein, called by TCRdb with MiXCR from the 5' RACE reads. Of around 960,000 distinct CDR3 sequences in the sample, more than 9% were seen once. The germline V gene encodes CDR1 SGHRS and CDR2 YFSETQ. This CDR3 is built from 16 residues. The ends lost 0 bases at V and 6 bases at J; junction bases unmatched: 9. These data are taken from a study of identical twins. General study findings and limits: The study reached conclusions through statistical analysis that was cross-sectional, not following the same donors. Fewer insertions marked abundant cord blood beta clonotypes; young adult naive trended weakly, memory not at all.

These same records also appear under a second study, on yellow fever vaccine responses in identical twins.

The sequence was collected from a woman under 30 in good health. The rearrangement joins TRBV5-1 to TRBJ2-1; TRBD1 matches at 7 bases. Sequences were obtained from PBMCs. The CDR3 coding sequence is TGCGCCAGCAGCTTGGCCGTATCGGGACAGACCAATGAGCAGTTCTTC. Translation: CASSLAVSGQTNEQFF.